The T cell receptor (beta chain) described here comes from a study of cytomegalovirus exposure and HLA in healthy donors (dated by TCRdb to the late 2010s). About the full investigation: In an earlier analysis of some 550 of the donors, under 300 Gb of sequence data and some 120 million unique TCR beta sequences from about 179 million T cells were reported. Roughly 300 gigabases of sequencing data and approximately 85 million unique TCR sequences were included in an early release covering 550 to 650 HLA-typed donors. The genetic ancestry cluster associated with self-reported Caucasian donors included over 65% of the roughly 360 genotyped donors. The aim of the study was to test whether cataloging public T cell receptors could identify signatures of past pathogen exposure. Using immunosequencing, the study profiled T cell repertoires from fewer than 850 subjects and related those repertoires to cytomegalovirus serostatus. A separate validation cohort of roughly 110 different subjects was used in addition to the approximately 670-subject first cohort. High-throughput TCR immunosequencing, statistical association of individual TCRs with disease status, and machine learning were combined to predict cytomegalovirus infection status. In a later analysis, previously published TCR beta repertoires from 666 donors were re-analyzed and high-resolution HLA genotyping was added so that TCR occurrence patterns could be studied. Rather than drawing on any new phenotypic data, the later analysis identified candidate immune exposures from TCR beta sequences and the way those sequences occurred across donors. To decide whether each TCR beta V gene segment behaved as functional or pseudogenic, an earlier analysis of 587 of the donors relied on high-throughput TCR beta sequencing. Donor age, sex, ethnicity and CMV serostatus were collected together with the repertoire data. Genome-wide SNP genotypes for about 65% of the 666 donors were used in a later genetic analysis, which treated that subset as a discovery cohort. Every discovery cohort repertoire had been produced on one sequencing platform. Class I and class II HLA loci were covered by the typing at four-digit resolution. The number of donors typed differed by locus, with roughly 620-630 for A, B, C, DRB1 and DQB1, 522 for DQA1, approximately 580 for DPA1, and approximately 470 for DPB1. About five DR-DQ haplotypes were handled as single units for association and clustering, since linkage in the cohort was strong. On average, around 240,000 unique TCR beta nucleotide sequences were sequenced per donor among about 400 genotyped donors of the cohort, with around 19% of those sequences being non-productive. Overall results and qualifications from the work: When HLA alleles, especially DR and DQ, strongly co-occurred, TCR associations were difficult to assign to individual alleles. Because some donors lacked HLA typing at each locus, the association tests relied only on the typed subset. In a later analysis, HLA-associated TCR beta chains were found to be more clonally expanded and to have lower generation probabilities than equally common non-associated chains. A later genetic analysis reported fewer N-insertions in productive TCRs among donors in an Asian-associated ancestry cluster than the roughly 700-donor mean. The authors suggested that the approach could potentially be extended to other disease states and immunological phenotypes. A further reported finding was that TCR beta sequences accurately predicted the HLA-A and HLA-B alleles for most subjects in the first cohort. The 87-base-pair reads could not distinguish some IMGT-functional V segments, including TRBV6-2 and TRBV6-3, so those segments were excluded. Because counts were too low, about 17 rarely observed V segments, including chromosome 9 orphons, were excluded from the earlier analysis of some 540 of the donors. Three of the identified cytomegalovirus-associated TCR beta chains were confirmed in vitro to be specific for cytomegalovirus antigens. Most CMV-associated TCR beta chains appeared to be HLA-restricted in a later analysis, and the HLA associations seemed to be driven largely by CMV exposure. An association between a missense DCLRE1C variant and V-gene and J-gene trimming of TCR beta chains was found in a later genetic analysis and replicated in an independent cohort. The classifier was reported to diagnose cytomegalovirus status with high specificity and sensitivity in both the original cohort and the validation cohort. According to a later analysis, TCR association rates differed among HLA loci, with DRB1 alleles showing the most associated TCRs and HLA-C alleles showing the fewest. Most TCR sequences were observed very rarely across donors, whereas some public TCRs were present in many individuals. A cluster of highly shared sequence variants was judged likely to represent a technical artifact of the sequencing pipeline. A total of 150 or so TCR beta chains were listed by the study as associated with cytomegalovirus. Linkage disequilibrium might explain the correlated functional status among segregating V segments, but an unknown experimental factor could not be excluded. Several of the top co-occurrence clusters appeared to be linked to parvovirus B19, influenza, CMV and Epstein-Barr virus, according to a later analysis. In an earlier analysis of over 550 of the donors, most TCR beta V segments were observed in productive rearrangements about 90% or about 30% of the time, broadly matching IMGT annotations. The presence/absence analyses assumed that sequencing depth was roughly uniform across donors, and that assumption may not be true. The only immune exposure information available for the cohort was CMV serostatus. At a false discovery rate of 0.05, a later analysis linked under 20,000 TCR beta sequences to specific HLA alleles. The cohort was sequenced for TCR beta chains only, and without alpha or paired-chain data the features that could be detected were limited.

The cohort was made up of under 800 healthy bone marrow donors. All cohort members were sampled while nominally healthy, although unrecorded immune exposures were likely present. The donor tested CMV seronegative, placing the donor among the approximately 400 seronegative members of the cohort. Each donor provided a peripheral blood sample, and peripheral blood mononuclear cells were used for TCR beta sequencing. The Qiagen DNeasy Blood Extraction Kit was used to extract genomic DNA from the blood cell samples. V is shortened by 1 base, J by 7 bases, and the region joining them spans 14 bases. The CDR3 covers 14 residues, taking in both the cysteine and the phenylalanine. Only CDR3 DNA remains: 42 bases, in frame from the first base. CDR1 and CDR2 (MNHEY, SMNVEV) derive from the germline V gene (reference sequence). Libraries were built with the immunoSEQ multiplex PCR assay. A mixture of 60 forward primers for TCR Vbeta segments and 13 reverse primers for TCR Jbeta segments was used in the multiplex PCR. Amplification of the CDR3 region of rearranged TCR beta genes was performed with a multiplex PCR assay on genomic DNA. Amplified TCR beta libraries were sequenced as 87-base-pair reads on the Illumina HiSeq System. In the paper's pipeline: Across the roughly 670 repertoires, a later analysis counted 80 million or so unique TCR beta chains, 8.5 million to 12 million of which were shared by at least two donors. A nearest-neighbor algorithm error-corrected the raw reads and collapsed the reads into unique sequences, merging closely related sequences to remove PCR and sequencing errors. CDR3 sequences were aligned to IMGT reference sequences to assign V, D and J gene segments. For a sequence to be retained, a match of at least six nucleotides to both a V gene segment and a J gene segment was required. A rearrangement counted as productive if the CDR3 had no stop codons and remained in frame with V and J, and every other rearrangement counted as non-productive. Following IMGT convention, CDR3 was defined as the stretch from the second conserved V-encoded cysteine to the conserved J-encoded phenylalanine. Sequences without an unambiguous match to a single V gene segment were excluded from the earlier analysis of 450 to 750 of the donors. In an earlier analysis of roughly 600 of the donors, a V segment was called functional when productive rearrangements were above 56.7%, and segregating when the standard deviation between donors exceeded 5%. A statistical classification framework was built for diagnosing cytomegalovirus status from the catalog of TCR beta chain sequences. V and J gene assignment, in a later analysis, came from comparing TCR nucleotide sequences with IMGT/GENE-DB human TR gene sequences. Using the TCRdist pipeline, a later analysis assigned CDR3 sequences along with most-parsimonious VDJ recombination scenarios. A later analysis defined each TCR beta chain by its CDR3 amino acid sequence plus V-gene family, and excluded reads lacking a unique V-gene family. To address suspected cross-contamination and a sequencing artifact, a later analysis removed 450 to 700 highly shared, low-generation-probability nucleotide sequences. In a later analysis, a clonal expansion index for each public chain was calculated from normalized within-repertoire ranks of inferred template counts. In a later analysis, generation probabilities were computed using a VDJ recombination model fitted to out-of-frame rearrangements, and the results were checked against IGoR. Hypergeometric tests were used in a later analysis to score TCR-TCR, TCR-HLA and TCR-CMV co-occurrence, with a repertoire-size bias correction applied to the TCR pairs. In a later analysis, false discovery rates were estimated by permuting HLA or CMV assignments 20 times. In a later analysis, co-occurring TCRs were grouped using DBSCAN, with TCRdist sequence similarity added in when clustering inside HLA-allele-positive subsets. Co-occurrence clustering excluded repertoires with fewer than 30,000 or more than 120,000 public chains, plus five with anomalous nucleotide sharing. TCRdb provides this immuneACCESS table in a form limited to in-frame rearrangements. Some clones are lacking; in checked studies, under half of them reflect an unresolved V gene, and why the rest are absent is not known. V, J and clone size reflect that table, while D and trimming were determined from the DNA. The sample has 150,000 to 200,000 clones on record, less than 80% of them singletons. The ten largest account for 4.3% of the sample.

On this clone: It lacks a known antigen. Base-call qualities are not available, and no considerably larger clone is one nucleotide away.

Input material: PBMCs. Recombination linked TRBV27 to TRBJ2-7; the D gene lacks a confident call. This receptor was obtained from a man in his forties in good health and CMV-seronegative. The CDR3 sequence is CASSLYMFPLEQYF. The nucleotide sequence is TGTGCCAGCAGTTTATACATGTTCCCTTTGGAGCAGTACTTC.